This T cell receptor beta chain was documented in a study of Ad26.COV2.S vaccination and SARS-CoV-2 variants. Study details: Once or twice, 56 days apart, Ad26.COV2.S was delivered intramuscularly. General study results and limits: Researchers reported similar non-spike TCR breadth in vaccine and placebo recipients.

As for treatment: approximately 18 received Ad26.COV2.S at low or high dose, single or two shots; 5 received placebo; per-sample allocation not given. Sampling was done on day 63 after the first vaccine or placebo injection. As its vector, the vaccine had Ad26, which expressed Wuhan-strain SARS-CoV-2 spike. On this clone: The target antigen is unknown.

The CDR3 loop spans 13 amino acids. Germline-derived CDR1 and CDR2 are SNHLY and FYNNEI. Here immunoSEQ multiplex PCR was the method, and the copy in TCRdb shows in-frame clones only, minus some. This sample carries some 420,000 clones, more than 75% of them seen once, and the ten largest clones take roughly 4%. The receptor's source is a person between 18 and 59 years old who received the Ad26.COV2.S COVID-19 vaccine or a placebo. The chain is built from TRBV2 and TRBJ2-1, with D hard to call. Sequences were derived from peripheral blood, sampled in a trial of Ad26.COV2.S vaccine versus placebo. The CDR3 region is CAISSGRYNEQFF. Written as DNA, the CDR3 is TGTGCTATCTCATCTGGCAGGTACAATGAGCAGTTCTTC.